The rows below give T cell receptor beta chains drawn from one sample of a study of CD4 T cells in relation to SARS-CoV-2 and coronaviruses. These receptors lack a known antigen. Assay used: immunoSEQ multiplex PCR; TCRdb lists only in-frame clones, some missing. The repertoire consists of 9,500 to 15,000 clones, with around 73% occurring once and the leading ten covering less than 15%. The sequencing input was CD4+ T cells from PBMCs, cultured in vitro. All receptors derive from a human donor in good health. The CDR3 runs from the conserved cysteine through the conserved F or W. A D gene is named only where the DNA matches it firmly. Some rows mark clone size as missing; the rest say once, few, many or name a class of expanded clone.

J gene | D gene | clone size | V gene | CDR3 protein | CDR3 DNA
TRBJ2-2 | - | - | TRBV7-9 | CASSLTALNTGELFF | TGTGCCAGCAGCTTAACTGCTCTGAACACCGGGGAGCTGTTTTTT
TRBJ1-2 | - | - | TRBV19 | CASSISGYGYTF | TGTGCCAGTAGTATATCAGGGTATGGCTACACCTTC
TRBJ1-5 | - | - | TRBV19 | CASSIHQGNQPQHF | TGTGCCAGTAGTATACATCAGGGGAATCAGCCCCAGCATTTT
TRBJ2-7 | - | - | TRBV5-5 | CASSYDREPYEQYF | TGTGCCAGCAGCTACGACAGAGAACCCTACGAGCAGTACTTC
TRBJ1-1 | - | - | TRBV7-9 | CASSLWAEAFF | TGTGCCAGCAGCTTATGGGCTGAAGCTTTCTTT
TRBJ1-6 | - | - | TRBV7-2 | CASSLSVGGSPLHF | TGTGCCAGCAGCTTATCAGTGGGGGGTTCACCCCTCCACTTT
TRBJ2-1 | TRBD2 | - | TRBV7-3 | CASSYDRGLANEQFF | TGTGCCAGCAGCTACGACCGGGGACTAGCCAATGAGCAGTTCTTC
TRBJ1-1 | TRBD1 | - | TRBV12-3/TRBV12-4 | CASSLPDREAFF | TGTGCCAGCAGTCTTCCGGACAGGGAAGCTTTCTTT
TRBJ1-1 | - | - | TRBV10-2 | CASSDSTNTEAFF | TGCGCCAGCAGTGATTCGACGAACACTGAAGCTTTCTTT
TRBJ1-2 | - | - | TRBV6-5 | CASELANYGYTF | TGTGCCAGCGAATTGGCTAACTATGGCTACACCTTC
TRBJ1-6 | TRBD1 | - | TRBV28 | CASISPVGQGIAGTYNSPLHF | TGTGCCAGCATTTCTCCCGTTGGACAGGGTATTGCAGGCACCTATAATTCACCCCTCCACTTT
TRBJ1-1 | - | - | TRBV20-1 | CSASLGRGTEAFF | TGCAGTGCTAGTTTGGGGCGTGGCACTGAAGCTTTCTTT
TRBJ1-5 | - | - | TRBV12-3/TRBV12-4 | CASSFNGNQPQHF | TGTGCCAGCAGTTTTAACGGCAATCAGCCCCAGCATTTT
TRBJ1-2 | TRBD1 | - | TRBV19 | CASSPQTGGGYGYTF | TGTGCCAGTAGTCCGCAGACAGGGGGCGGCTATGGCTACACCTTC
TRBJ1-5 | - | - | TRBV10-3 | CAISEGTLSNQPQHF | TGTGCCATCAGTGAAGGGACGCTTAGCAATCAGCCCCAGCATTTT
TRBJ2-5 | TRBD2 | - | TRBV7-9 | CASTSGPGGVKTQYF | TGTGCCAGCACCTCCGGGCCCGGGGGGGTGAAGACCCAGTACTTC
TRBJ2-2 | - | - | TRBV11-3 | CASSGQKTPGTGELFF | TGTGCCAGCAGCGGACAGAAGACACCAGGCACCGGGGAGCTGTTTTTT
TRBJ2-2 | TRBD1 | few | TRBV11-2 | CASSRDRGGELFF | TGTGCCAGCAGCAGAGACAGGGGAGGGGAGCTGTTTTTT
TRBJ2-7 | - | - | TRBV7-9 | CASSWGTGSSYEQYF | TGTGCCAGCAGCTGGGGGACGGGTAGCTCCTACGAGCAGTACTTC
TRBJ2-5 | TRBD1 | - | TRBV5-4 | CASSLGQGAWETQYF | TGTGCCAGCAGCTTGGGGCAGGGGGCATGGGAGACCCAGTACTTC
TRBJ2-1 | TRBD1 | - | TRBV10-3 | CAIRADRARNEQFF | TGTGCCATCAGAGCGGACAGGGCAAGGAATGAGCAGTTCTTC
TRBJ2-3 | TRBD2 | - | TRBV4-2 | CASSQTSGRSDTQYF | TGTGCCAGCAGCCAAACTAGCGGGAGGTCAGATACGCAGTATTTT
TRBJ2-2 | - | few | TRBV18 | CASSPGGRDTGELFF | TGTGCCAGCTCACCAGGGGGTCGGGACACCGGGGAGCTGTTTTTT
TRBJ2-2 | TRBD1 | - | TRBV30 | CARMRGGALNTGELFF | TGTGCCCGGATGAGAGGGGGCGCGCTAAACACCGGGGAGCTGTTTTTT
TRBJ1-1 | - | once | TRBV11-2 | CASSFSGTNTEAFF | TGTGCCAGCAGCTTCTCCGGGACGAACACTGAAGCTTTCTTT
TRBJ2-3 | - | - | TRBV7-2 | CASSLGGAKDTQYF | TGTGCCAGCAGCTTAGGGGGGGCTAAAGATACGCAGTATTTT
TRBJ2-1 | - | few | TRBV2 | CASSEGSVNEQFF | TGTGCCAGCAGTGAAGGCTCCGTGAATGAGCAGTTCTTC
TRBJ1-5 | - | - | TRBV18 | CASSPPRGREGNQPQHF | TGTGCCAGCTCACCACCGCGGGGGCGCGAAGGCAATCAGCCCCAGCATTTT
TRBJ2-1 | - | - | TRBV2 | CASRNRSYNEQFF | TGTGCCAGCAGAAATAGGTCCTACAATGAGCAGTTCTTC
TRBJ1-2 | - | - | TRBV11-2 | CASSFGGFGYGYTF | TGTGCCAGCAGCTTCGGGGGATTCGGCTATGGCTACACCTTC
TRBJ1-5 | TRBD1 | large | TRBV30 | CARKWGEDRGYRNQPQHF | TGTGCCCGAAAGTGGGGGGAAGACAGGGGTTATCGCAATCAGCCCCAGCATTTT
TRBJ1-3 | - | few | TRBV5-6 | CASSTLGNTIYF | TGTGCCAGCAGTACCCTAGGAAACACCATATATTTT